The 7 T cell receptor beta chains presented below share a single source sample, sequenced in a study of T cell repertoires in cytomegalovirus infection. TCRdb passed the reads through MiXCR, listing each CDR3 protein once. The data contain about 150,000 distinct CDR3 sequences, around 20% of them singletons. Sequencing was performed on PBMCs. These receptors came from a human donor in good health (CMV status not recorded). Some clones in this sample may be carry-over from other donors' samples.

Only a few counts were recorded for this clonotype. The J gene is TRBJ2-1, the V gene TRBV7-2, with TRBD2 as a possible D gene (6 bases). The CDR3 extends over 15 amino acids. V shed 3 bases and J shed 7 bases, with 16 bases lying between them. Germline CDR1 SGHTA, CDR2 FQGNSA. CDR3 residues: CASSFRGRIENEQFF. In DNA form, the CDR3 reads TGTGCCAGCAGCTTTCGGGGGAGAATAGAAAATGAGCAGTTCTTC.

This clonotype was recorded many times. The chain links TRBV27 to TRBJ1-1, with 9 bases that match TRBD1. Germline assignment: CDR1 MNHEY and CDR2 SMNVEV (reference sequence). The V gene end was trimmed by 0 bases and the J gene end by 4 bases; junction bases not matched to a gene: 3. CDR3 length equals 15 residues. The CDR3 sequence is CASSLSGQGFTEAFF. CDR3 nucleotides: TGTGCCAGCAGTTTATCGGGACAGGGCTTCACTGAAGCTTTCTTT.

This clonotype showed up just a few times. V is TRBV7-2 and J is TRBJ2-7, with 10 bases matching TRBD2. The germline V gene has CDR1 SGHTA and CDR2 FQGNSA. V was clipped by 1 base and J by 1 base; unmatched bases: 10. There are 18 residues in the CDR3. CDR3 DNA sequence: TGTGCCAGCAGCTTAGTTCCTAGCGGGGGCCCCGTTTCCTACGAGCAGTACTTC. As protein: CASSLVPSGGPVSYEQYF. The complete variable domain, with remaining parts taken from reference TRBV7-2 and TRBJ2-7, reads GAGVSQSPSNKVTEKGKDVELRCDPISGHTALYWYRQSLGQGLEFLIYFQGNSAPDKSGLPSDRFSAERTGGSVSTLTIQRTQQEDSAVYLCASSLVPSGGPVSYEQYFGPGTRLTVT.

This clonotype was seen ten or more times. V gene TRBV7-2 combines with J gene TRBJ2-3, with no clear D. The V end lost 8 bases, the J end lost 6 bases, and 9 bases lay between the germline ends. The CDR3 extends over 11 amino acids. The germline gives CDR1 SGHTA, CDR2 FQGNSA. As DNA, the CDR3 is TGTGCCAGCTCGAAAGAGGATACGCAGTATTTT. Its protein product is CASSKEDTQYF.

V is TRBV5-1 and J is TRBJ2-3; no clear D gene. The CDR3 consists of 13 residues. Per the germline V gene, CDR1 is SGHRS and CDR2 is YFSETQ. Trimming cost V 5 bases and J 6 bases, with 13 bases left between them. The CDR3 DNA reads as TGCGCCAGCAGGCCGGATAGGCCCGATACGCAGTATTTT. Its protein product is CASRPDRPDTQYF. Full variable domain (rest looked up from reference TRBV5-1 and TRBJ2-3): KAGVTQTPRYLIKTRGQQVTLSCSPISGHRSVSWYQQTPGQGLQFLFEYFSETQRNKGNFPGRFSGRQFSNSRSEMNVSTLELGDSALYLCASRPDRPDTQYFGPGTRLTVL.

The rearrangement uses TRBV9 and TRBJ2-6; tentative D call: TRBD1 (7 bases). V shed 3 bases and J shed 1 base, with 8 bases lying between them. Germline assignment: CDR1 SGDLS and CDR2 YYNGEE. The CDR3 extends over 15 amino acids. The CDR3 sequence: CASSAGGSGANVLTF. CDR3 sequence (DNA): TGTGCCAGCAGCGCAGGGGGGTCTGGGGCCAACGTCCTGACTTTC.

Notes on this clonotype: One junction end disagrees with the germline gene, perhaps due to a read error. CDR3 region: CASSFGTPLTSSYNVQFF. CDR3 nucleotide sequence: TGTGCCAGCAGCTTTGGGACCCCCCTCACAAGCTCCTACAATGTGCAGTTCTTC. The rearrangement links TRBV5-6 to TRBJ2-1; D possibly matches TRBD1 or TRBD2 (5 bases each). Germline V gene data show CDR1 as SGHDT and CDR2 as YYEEEE. The CDR3 spans 18 residues.